The 9 T cell receptor beta chains listed next were all sequenced from one sample in a study of read filtering for tumor transcriptome and immune sequencing. From approximately 400 ng of RNA, a library with molecular barcoded alpha/delta and beta/gamma adaptors was made. MiXCR was run by TCRdb on the reads, yielding one entry per CDR3 protein. The table includes approximately 38,000 distinct CDR3 sequences, around 13% detected once. Sequenced material: a population of CD138-negative cells sorted from bone marrow. These receptors all come from a donor at least 40 years old with multiple myeloma.

This clonotype was seen only a few times. A read error may explain this, as a much larger clone is one base away. The genes are TRBV29-1 and TRBJ2-7, with TRBD2 identical over 13 bases. Germline V gene sequence: CDR1 SQVTM, CDR2 ANQGSEA. The CDR3 has 13 residues. The ends lost 7 bases at V and 7 bases at J; junction bases unmatched: 7. CDR3 sequence: CSAETSGGYEQYF. The CDR3 nucleotides are TGCAGCGCTGAGACTAGCGGGGGGTATGAGCAGTACTTC.

The V call is TRBV20-1, the J call TRBJ2-7, with no clear D. The V end was cut by 1 base, the J end by 6 bases, with 10 bases between. The CDR3 runs 12 residues. Germline CDR1 is DFQATT and CDR2 is SNEGSKA (reference sequence). CDR3 in DNA: TGCAGTGCTAGAGTGGTCGTCTCCGAGCAGTACTTC. It is translated as CSARVVVSEQYF.

As regards this clonotype: This could be a read error, since a much larger clone is one nucleotide away. V usage is TRBV6-2 or TRBV6-3 and J usage is TRBJ2-2, with D unclear. CDR3 length equals 12 residues. The germline V gene encodes CDR1 MNHEY and CDR2 SVGEGT. Here the CDR3 reads CACSSPPGELFF. The CDR3 region has the DNA TGTGCCTGCAGTTCTCCCCCCGGGGAGCTGTTTTTT.

In its sample, this clonotype was seen many times. The chain recombines TRBV2 with TRBJ2-3; D is undetermined. Germline-derived CDR1 and CDR2 are SNHLY and FYNNEI. The V gene lost 9 bases and the J gene lost 0 bases, with 13 bases spanning the gap. This CDR3 comprises 14 residues. The CDR3 DNA reads as TGTGCCAGTAGACGATACGGAAGCACAGATACGCAGTATTTT. Protein: CASRRYGSTDTQYF. The full variable domain, its missing parts supplied by reference TRBV2 and TRBJ2-3, is EPEVTQTPSHQVTQMGQEVILRCVPISNHLYFYWYRQILGQKVEFLVSFYNNEISEKSEIFDDQFSVERPDGSNFTLKIRSTKLEDSAMYFCASRRYGSTDTQYFGPGTRLTVL.

This clonotype was picked up many times. The gene calls are TRBV18 and TRBJ2-4; D may be TRBD1 (5 bases). Germline loops: CDR1 KGHSH, CDR2 LQKENI. The ends were cut back, 0 bases at V and 4 bases at J, with 10 bases in the middle. CDR3 length: 15 amino acids. This CDR3 reads CASSPPMGLKNIQYF. CDR3 nucleotides: TGTGCCAGCTCACCACCGATGGGGCTGAAAAACATTCAGTACTTC.

The chain employs TRBV28 and TRBJ1-1, with D perhaps matching TRBD1 (5 bases). The CDR3 consists of 14 residues. Germline V gene data show CDR1 as MDHEN and CDR2 as SYDVKM. V was pared by 5 bases and J by 1 base, with 11 bases between. The CDR3 sequence: CASSAHGANTEAFF. CDR3 nucleotide sequence: TGTGCCAGCAGTGCCCACGGGGCGAACACTGAAGCTTTCTTT.

The sample holds many counts of this clonotype. V is TRBV28 and J is TRBJ2-1; D ambiguous. Germline CDR1 is MDHEN and CDR2 is SYDVKM. This CDR3 region has 13 residues. The ends were cut back, 2 bases at V and 12 bases at J, with 14 bases in the middle. CDR3 sequence reads: CASSLSPSKGQFF. For the CDR3, the DNA is TGTGCCAGCAGTTTAAGCCCCTCGAAAGGGCAGTTCTTC. Together with reference TRBV28 and TRBJ2-1, the CDR3 gives the full variable domain: DVKVTQSSRYLVKRTGEKVFLECVQDMDHENMFWYRQDPGLGLRLIYFSYDVKMKEKGDIPEGYSVSREKKERFSLILESASTNQTSMYLCASSLSPSKGQFFGPGTRLTVL.

This clonotype has a count of ten or more. The chain employs TRBV25-1 and TRBJ2-1, with 9 bases lining up with TRBD2. The CDR3 is made up of 21 amino acids. Germline trimming cut 3 bases from V and 3 bases from J; bases unmatched to any gene: 21. Per the germline V gene, CDR1 is MGHDK and CDR2 is SYGVNS. CDR3 in amino acids: CASSDPTSFGSGSGFYNEQFF. Written as DNA, the CDR3 is TGTGCCAGCAGTGACCCAACCTCCTTTGGTAGCGGGAGTGGTTTCTACAATGAGCAGTTCTTC. Looking up the rest from reference TRBV25-1 and TRBJ2-1 gives the full variable domain: EADIYQTPRYLVIGTGKKITLECSQTMGHDKMYWYQQDPGMELHLIHYSYGVNSTEKGDLSSESTVSRIRTEHFPLTLESARPSHTSQYLCASSDPTSFGSGSGFYNEQFFGPGTRLTVL.

A note on this clonotype: A much bigger clone sits one base away, suggesting this may be a read error. The gene calls are TRBV20-1 and TRBJ1-1; tentative D call: TRBD1 (5 bases). Looked up from germline, CDR1 is DFQATT and CDR2 is SNEGSKA (reference sequence). Trimming left V 6 bases short and J 9 bases short, with 14 bases between. This CDR3 contains 11 residues. For the CDR3, the DNA is TGCAGTGCCCGGGACGCTACTCAAGCTTTCTTT. This codes for CSARDATQAFF.